This T cell receptor beta chain was observed in a study of early T cells in non-severe SARS-CoV-2 infection. Study observations and caveats: The matching step, a VDJdb search, favored anti-spike CD8 responses and missed private and CD4 specificities.

This clonotype has at least ten counts. The antigen is undetermined. The CDR3 is 14 residues long. Trimming cost V 6 bases and J 4 bases; bases outside gene matches: 4. Germline V lookup: CDR1 SGHAT, CDR2 FQNNGV. Researchers attached unique molecular identifiers to individual cDNA molecules. Each CDR3 protein gets one entry after TCRdb re-called the 5' RACE reads with MiXCR. The sample lists tens of thousands of distinct CDR3 sequences; roughly a tenth were seen once. The sequencing input was whole blood. The V call is TRBV11-2, the J call TRBJ2-3; 10 positions match TRBD2. The origin of this receptor is an adult who was a healthcare worker with PCR-confirmed SARS-CoV-2 infection or an uninfected control (not recorded which). CDR3 residues: CASSLAGAPDTQYF. Here the CDR3 DNA reads TGTGCCAGCAGTCTAGCGGGAGCCCCAGATACGCAGTATTTT.